This section outlines one T cell receptor beta chain sequence together with its context. Its target is unknown. Other DNA sequences from this sample encode an identical CDR3 as well. These data are taken from a study of cytomegalovirus exposure and HLA in healthy donors. Germline-derived CDR1 and CDR2 are SGHRS and YFSETQ. The CDR3 runs to 12 residues. The V gene lost 0 bases and the J gene lost 4 bases, with 4 bases spanning the gap. Study conclusions and caveats: Overall, about 160 TCR beta chains were annotated as cytomegalovirus-associated.

Clones were read by immunoSEQ multiplex PCR, and TCRdb kept only the in-frame ones, dropping some. This sample yields more than 120,000 clones, of which approximately 90% are seen a single time; less than 5.5% belongs to the top ten. This TCR was sampled from a man aged 18 to 29 in good health and CMV-seropositive. V gene TRBV5-1 combines with J gene TRBJ1-2; D gene unclear. The sample consisted of PBMCs. The CDR3 protein is CASSLAGYGYTF. The CDR3 nucleotides are TGCGCCAGCAGCTTGGCAGGCTATGGCTACACCTTC.